This T cell receptor (beta chain) was captured in a study of blood T cell repertoires in COVID-19. Looking at the study overall: Samples representing acute and convalescent COVID-19 were sourced from the United States, Italy and Spain. T cells, B-cell-depleted T cells, or PBMCs provided the cDNA or gDNA that served as material.

In germline, CDR1 is MNHEY, CDR2 SMNVEV (reference sequence). The CDR3 is 14 residues long. The V gene end was trimmed by 4 bases and the J gene end by 8 bases; junction bases not matched to a gene: 10. In the study's own analysis: Amplification of reference gene primers provided the estimated nucleated cell counts. Here immunoSEQ multiplex PCR was the method, and the copy in TCRdb shows in-frame clones only, minus some. V and J calls and clone size follow that table, whereas D and trimming were derived from the DNA. The sample lists around 190,000 clones, roughly nine tenths occurring once. Sample: peripheral blood. The source is a man aged 65 to 79 with active or convalescent COVID-19. This chain links TRBV27 with TRBJ1-2; 7 bases match TRBD1. The CDR3 sequence is CASSSQGPVLGYTF. Written as DNA, the CDR3 is TGTGCCAGCAGTTCACAGGGGCCTGTCCTGGGCTACACCTTC.